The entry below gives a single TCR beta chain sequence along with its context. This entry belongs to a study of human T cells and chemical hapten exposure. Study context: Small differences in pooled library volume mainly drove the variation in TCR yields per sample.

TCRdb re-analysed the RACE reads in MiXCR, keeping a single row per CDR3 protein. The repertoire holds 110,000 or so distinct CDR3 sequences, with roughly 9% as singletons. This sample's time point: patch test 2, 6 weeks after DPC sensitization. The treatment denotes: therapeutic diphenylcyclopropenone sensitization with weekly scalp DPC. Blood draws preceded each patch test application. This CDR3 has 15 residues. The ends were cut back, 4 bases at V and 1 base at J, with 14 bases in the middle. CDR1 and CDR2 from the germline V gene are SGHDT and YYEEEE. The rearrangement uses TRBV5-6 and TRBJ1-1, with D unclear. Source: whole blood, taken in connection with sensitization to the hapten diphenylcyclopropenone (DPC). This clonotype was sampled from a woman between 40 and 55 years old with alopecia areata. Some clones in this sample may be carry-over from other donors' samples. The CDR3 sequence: CASSSTAFTNTEAFF. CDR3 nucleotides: TGTGCCAGCAGCAGCACAGCTTTTACGAACACTGAAGCTTTCTTT.